These 7 T cell receptor beta chains were sequenced from one sample in a study of cytomegalovirus exposure and HLA in healthy donors. The PCR used 60 Vbeta and 13 Jbeta primers. Profiling relied on immunoSEQ multiplex PCR, and the TCRdb table lists in-frame clones only, not all of them. This sample carries fewer than 200,000 clones, about three quarters of them seen once, and the ten largest clones take around 2%. The sequencing sample was made of PBMCs. The receptors derive from a female donor in good health and CMV-seronegative.

The rearrangement uses TRBV10-3 and TRBJ2-3; a weak D match, TRBD2 (6 bases). The CDR3 contains 14 residues. Germline CDR1 is ENHRY and CDR2 is SYGVKD. V dropped 6 bases and J dropped 6 bases, with 16 bases sitting between them. CDR3 protein: CAIRPRETADTQYF. The CDR3 coding sequence is TGTGCCATCAGGCCACGGGAGACAGCGGATACGCAGTATTTT.

The CDR3 region has the DNA TGTGCCAGCAGCTCCCCCGTAACGGGAGAGGGTTACGAGCAGTACTTC. Translation: CASSSPVTGEGYEQYF. The chain links TRBV11-1 to TRBJ2-7, with D perhaps matching TRBD2 (6 bases). Germline CDR1 SGHAT, CDR2 FQDESV (reference sequence). The CDR3 sequence is 16 residues long. Trimming pared 4 bases from V and 4 bases from J, leaving 20 bases between.

J is TRBJ1-1 and V is TRBV9; no reliable D call. This CDR3 is 14 amino acids long. Germline CDR1 is SGDLS and CDR2 is YYNGEE. V was pared by 0 bases and J by 3 bases, with 9 bases between. CDR3 nucleotide sequence: TGTGCCAGCAGCGTAGAAGGCGGTTACACTGAAGCTTTCTTT. The encoded protein is CASSVEGGYTEAFF.

The chain couples TRBV5-6 to TRBJ2-7; D is uncertain. The CDR3 sequence is 13 residues long. The germline V gene has CDR1 SGHDT and CDR2 YYEEEE. Trimming shortened V by 1 base and J by 1 base, and 6 bases separated the two germline ends. CDR3 in amino acids: CASSLFLSYEQYF. The CDR3 bases are TGTGCCAGCAGCTTGTTCTTATCCTACGAGCAGTACTTC.

The chain has TRBV9 and TRBJ1-1, with D maybe TRBD1 (5 bases). The V and J ends lost 0 bases and 8 bases respectively, with 11 bases between them. This CDR3 is 13 amino acids long. The germline gives CDR1 SGDLS, CDR2 YYNGEE. The CDR3 nucleotides are TGTGCCAGCAGCGTAGCTTCAGGGCCAGAAGCTTTCTTT. Translation gives CASSVASGPEAFF. Combining the CDR3 with reference TRBV9 and TRBJ1-1 gives the whole variable domain DSGVTQTPKHLITATGQRVTLRCSPRSGDLSVYWYQQSLDQGLQFLIQYYNGEERAKGNILERFSAQQFPDLHSELNLSSLELGDSALYFCASSVASGPEAFFGQGTRLTVV.

A few counts support this clone. This chain links TRBV5-6 with TRBJ2-2; TRBD1 aligns across 9 bases. CDR3 length: 15 residues. V shed 4 bases, J shed 5 bases, and the junction held 6 bases outside the gene matches. Germline V CDR1 and CDR2: SGHDT, YYEEEE. For the CDR3, the DNA is TGTGCCAGCAGCACCGGGACAGGGCGTACCGGGGAGCTGTTTTTT. This translates into CASSTGTGRTGELFF.

This clone was recorded a few times. The rearrangement links TRBV7-6 to TRBJ2-7, with TRBD2 matching 10 bases. The CDR3 spans 14 residues. Germline CDR1 SGHVS, CDR2 FNYEAQ. The V segment lost 1 base and the J segment 3 bases; nucleotides outside the gene matches: 0. The CDR3 coding sequence is TGTGCCAGCAGCTTAGGACTAGCGGGCTACGAGCAGTACTTC. As protein: CASSLGLAGYEQYF.